Below, one TCR beta chain is given with its context. Its antigen is undetermined. The PCR ran on 60 Vbeta and 13 Jbeta primers. Repertoires were generated with immunoSEQ multiplex PCR, while TCRdb's copy carries only in-frame clones and drops some. Of around 150,000 clones detected, over 80% appear once; the ten largest clones hold roughly 2%. Germline V gene sequence: CDR1 SEHNR, CDR2 FQNEAQ (reference sequence). This CDR3 contains 15 residues. V shed 5 bases and J shed 0 bases, with 13 bases lying between them. This entry is derived from a study of cytomegalovirus exposure and HLA in healthy donors. Study in general: Approximately 180 million T cells yielded roughly 120 million unique TCR beta sequences, as an earlier analysis found.

Study conclusions and caveats: A later analysis linked around 15,000 TCR beta sequences to HLA alleles at 0.05 false discovery rate. Later analysis identified several of the most significant clusters that appeared linked to common viral pathogens.

The rearrangement links TRBV7-9 to TRBJ1-1, with a tentative D call TRBD1 (5 bases). The sample taken for sequencing was PBMCs. The TCR originated in a human donor in good health. The CDR3 DNA follows: TGTGCCAGCAGCCCCCTGGACAAGATGAACACTGAAGCTTTCTTT. Protein: CASSPLDKMNTEAFF.